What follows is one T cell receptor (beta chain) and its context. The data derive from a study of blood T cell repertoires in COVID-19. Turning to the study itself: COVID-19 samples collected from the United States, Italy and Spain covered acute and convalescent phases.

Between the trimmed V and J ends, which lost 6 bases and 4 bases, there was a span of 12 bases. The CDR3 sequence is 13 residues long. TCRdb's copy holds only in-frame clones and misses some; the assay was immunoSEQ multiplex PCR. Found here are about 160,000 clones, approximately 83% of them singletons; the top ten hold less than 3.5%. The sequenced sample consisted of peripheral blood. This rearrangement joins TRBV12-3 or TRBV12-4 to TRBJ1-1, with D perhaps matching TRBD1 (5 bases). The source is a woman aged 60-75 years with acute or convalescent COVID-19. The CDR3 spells CASRLGGVTEAFF. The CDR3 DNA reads TGTGCCAGCAGACTGGGAGGGGTCACTGAAGCTTTCTTT.